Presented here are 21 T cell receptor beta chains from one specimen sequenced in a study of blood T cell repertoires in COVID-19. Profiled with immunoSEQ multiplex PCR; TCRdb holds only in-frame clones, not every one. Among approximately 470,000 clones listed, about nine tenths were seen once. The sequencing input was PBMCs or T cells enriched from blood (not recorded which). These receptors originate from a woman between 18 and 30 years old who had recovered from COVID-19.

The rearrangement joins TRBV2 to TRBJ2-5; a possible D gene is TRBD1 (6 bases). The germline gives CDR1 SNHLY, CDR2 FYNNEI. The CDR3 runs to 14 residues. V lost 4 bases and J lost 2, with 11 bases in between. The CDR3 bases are TGTGCCAGCAGTGCCGGGACAAGTCAAGAGACCCAGTACTTC. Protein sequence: CASSAGTSQETQYF. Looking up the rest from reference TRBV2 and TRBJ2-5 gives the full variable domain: EPEVTQTPSHQVTQMGQEVILRCVPISNHLYFYWYRQILGQKVEFLVSFYNNEISEKSEIFDDQFSVERPDGSNFTLKIRSTKLEDSAMYFCASSAGTSQETQYFGPGTRLLVL.

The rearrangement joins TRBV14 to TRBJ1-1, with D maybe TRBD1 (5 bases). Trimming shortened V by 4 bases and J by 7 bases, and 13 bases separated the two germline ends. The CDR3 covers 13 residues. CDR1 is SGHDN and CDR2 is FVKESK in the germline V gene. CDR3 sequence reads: CASSRTPESEAFF. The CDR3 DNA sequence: TGTGCCAGCAGCCGGACACCGGAAAGTGAAGCTTTCTTT.

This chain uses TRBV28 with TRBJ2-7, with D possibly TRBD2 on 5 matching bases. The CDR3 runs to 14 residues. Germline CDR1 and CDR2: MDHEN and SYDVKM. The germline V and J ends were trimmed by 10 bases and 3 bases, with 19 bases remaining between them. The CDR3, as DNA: TGTGCCACGCATTCCAGGAGCGGAAACTACGAGCAGTACTTC. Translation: CATHSRSGNYEQYF.

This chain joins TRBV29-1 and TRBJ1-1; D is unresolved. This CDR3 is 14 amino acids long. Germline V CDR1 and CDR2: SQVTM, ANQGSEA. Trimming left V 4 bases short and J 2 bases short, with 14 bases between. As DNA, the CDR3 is TGCAGCGTTGCCTTTTTCTTCTCTAACACTGAAGCTTTCTTT. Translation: CSVAFFFSNTEAFF. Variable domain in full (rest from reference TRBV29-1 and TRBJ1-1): SAVISQKPSRDICQRGTSLTIQCQVDSQVTMMFWYRQQPGQSLTLIATANQGSEATYESGFVIDKFPISRPNLTFSTLTVSNMSPEDSSIYLCSVAFFFSNTEAFFGQGTRLTVV.

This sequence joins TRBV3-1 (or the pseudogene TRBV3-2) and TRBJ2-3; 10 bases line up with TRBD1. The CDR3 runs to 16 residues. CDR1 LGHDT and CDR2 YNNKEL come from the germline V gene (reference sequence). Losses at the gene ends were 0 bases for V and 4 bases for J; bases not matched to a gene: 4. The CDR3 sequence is CASSQEPGQGSDTQYF. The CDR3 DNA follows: TGTGCCAGCAGCCAAGAACCGGGACAGGGGTCAGATACGCAGTATTTT.

The DNA of the CDR3 is TGTGCCAGCAGCCAAGATCGGAGGTCTGTTCAGTTCTTC. Translation gives CASSQDRRSVQFF. The chain joins TRBV14 to TRBJ2-1; D is possibly TRBD2 (5 bases). V was pared by 0 bases and J by 13 bases, with 13 bases between. The CDR3 loop spans 13 amino acids. Germline V CDR1 and CDR2: SGHDN, FVKESK.

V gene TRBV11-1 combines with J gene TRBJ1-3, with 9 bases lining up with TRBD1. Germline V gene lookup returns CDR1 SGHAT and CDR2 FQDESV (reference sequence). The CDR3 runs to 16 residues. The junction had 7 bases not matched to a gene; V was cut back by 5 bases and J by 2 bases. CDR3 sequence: CASSNPGTGTGNTIYF. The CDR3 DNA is TGTGCCAGCAGCAACCCCGGGACAGGGACTGGAAACACCATATATTTT.

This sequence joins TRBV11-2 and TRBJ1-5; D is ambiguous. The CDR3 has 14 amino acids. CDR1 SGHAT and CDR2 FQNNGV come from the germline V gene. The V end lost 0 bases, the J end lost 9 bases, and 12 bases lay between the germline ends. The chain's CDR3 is CASSLDRAGSPQHF. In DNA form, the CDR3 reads TGTGCCAGCAGCTTAGATCGGGCGGGGTCGCCCCAGCATTTT.

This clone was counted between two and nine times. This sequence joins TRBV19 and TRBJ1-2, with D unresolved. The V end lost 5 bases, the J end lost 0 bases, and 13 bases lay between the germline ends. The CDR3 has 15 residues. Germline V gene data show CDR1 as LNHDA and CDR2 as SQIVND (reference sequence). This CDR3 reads CASSPDPGSNYGYTF. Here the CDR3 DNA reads TGTGCCAGTAGTCCCGACCCGGGGTCTAACTATGGCTACACCTTC.

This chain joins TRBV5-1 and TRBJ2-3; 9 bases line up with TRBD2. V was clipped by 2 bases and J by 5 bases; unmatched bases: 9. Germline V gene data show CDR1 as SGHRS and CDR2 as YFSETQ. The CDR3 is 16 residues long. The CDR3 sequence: CASSFGGGGAIDTQYF. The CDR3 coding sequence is TGCGCCAGCAGCTTTGGTGGCGGGGGGGCCATAGATACGCAGTATTTT.

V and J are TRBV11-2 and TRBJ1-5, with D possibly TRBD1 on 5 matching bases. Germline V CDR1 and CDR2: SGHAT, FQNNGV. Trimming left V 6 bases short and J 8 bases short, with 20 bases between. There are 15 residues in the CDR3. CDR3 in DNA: TGTGCCAGCAGTCCCGGGACTTACCAAGAGGAGCCCCAGCATTTT. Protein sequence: CASSPGTYQEEPQHF.

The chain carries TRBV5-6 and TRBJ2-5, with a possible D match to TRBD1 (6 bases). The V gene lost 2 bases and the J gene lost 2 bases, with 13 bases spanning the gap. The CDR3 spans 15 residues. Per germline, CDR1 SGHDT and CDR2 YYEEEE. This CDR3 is CASSFFSGDQETQYF. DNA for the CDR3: TGTGCCAGCAGCTTTTTCTCAGGGGATCAAGAGACCCAGTACTTC.

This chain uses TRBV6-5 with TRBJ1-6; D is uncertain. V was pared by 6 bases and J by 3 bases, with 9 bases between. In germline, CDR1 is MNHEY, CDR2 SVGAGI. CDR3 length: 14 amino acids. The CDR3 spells CASSALSYNSPLHF. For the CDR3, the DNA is TGTGCCAGCAGCGCCCTGAGCTATAATTCACCCCTCCACTTT.

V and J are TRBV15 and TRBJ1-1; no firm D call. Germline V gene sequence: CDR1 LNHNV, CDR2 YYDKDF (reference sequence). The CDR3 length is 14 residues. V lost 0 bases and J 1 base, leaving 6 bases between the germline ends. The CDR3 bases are TGTGCCACCAGCAGAGACAGTTCGAACACTGAAGCTTTCTTT. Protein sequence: CATSRDSSNTEAFF.

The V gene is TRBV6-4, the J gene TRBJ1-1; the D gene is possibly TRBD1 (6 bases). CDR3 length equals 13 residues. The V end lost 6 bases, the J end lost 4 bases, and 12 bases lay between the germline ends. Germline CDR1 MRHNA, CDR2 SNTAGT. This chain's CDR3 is CASSEGDGTEAFF. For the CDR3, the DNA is TGTGCCAGCAGCGAGGGGGATGGCACTGAAGCTTTCTTT.

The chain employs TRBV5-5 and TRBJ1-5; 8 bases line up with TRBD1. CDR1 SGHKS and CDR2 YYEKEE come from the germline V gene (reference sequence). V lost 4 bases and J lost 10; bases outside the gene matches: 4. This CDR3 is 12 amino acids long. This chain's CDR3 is CASSPDRGPQHF. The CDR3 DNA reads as TGTGCCAGCAGCCCCGACAGGGGTCCCCAGCATTTT. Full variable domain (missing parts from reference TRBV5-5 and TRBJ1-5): DAGVTQSPTHLIKTRGQQVTLRCSPISGHKSVSWYQQVLGQGPQFIFQYYEKEERGRGNFPDRFSARQFPNYSSELNVNALLLGDSALYLCASSPDRGPQHFGDGTRLSIL.

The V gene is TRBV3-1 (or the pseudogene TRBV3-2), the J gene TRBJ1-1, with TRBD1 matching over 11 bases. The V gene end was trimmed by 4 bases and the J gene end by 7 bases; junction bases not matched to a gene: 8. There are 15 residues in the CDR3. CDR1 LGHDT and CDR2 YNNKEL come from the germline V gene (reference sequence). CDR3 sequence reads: CASSPRGGTGGEAFF. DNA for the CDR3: TGTGCCAGCAGCCCCCGGGGAGGGACAGGGGGTGAAGCTTTCTTT.

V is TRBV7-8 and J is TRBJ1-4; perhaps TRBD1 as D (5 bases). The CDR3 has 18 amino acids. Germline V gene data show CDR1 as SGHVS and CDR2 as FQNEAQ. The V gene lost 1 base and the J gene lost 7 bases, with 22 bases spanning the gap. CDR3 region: CASSLGSWRGTGIEKLFF. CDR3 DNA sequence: TGTGCCAGCAGCTTAGGGTCTTGGCGGGGGACGGGGATTGAAAAACTGTTTTTT.

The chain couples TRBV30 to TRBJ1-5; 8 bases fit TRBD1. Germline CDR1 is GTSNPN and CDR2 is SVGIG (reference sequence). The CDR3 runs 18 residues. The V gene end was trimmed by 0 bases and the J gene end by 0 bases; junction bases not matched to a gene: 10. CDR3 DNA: TGTGCCTGGAGTGTACGGGACAGGAATCTATATAGCAATCAGCCCCAGCATTTT. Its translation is CAWSVRDRNLYSNQPQHF.

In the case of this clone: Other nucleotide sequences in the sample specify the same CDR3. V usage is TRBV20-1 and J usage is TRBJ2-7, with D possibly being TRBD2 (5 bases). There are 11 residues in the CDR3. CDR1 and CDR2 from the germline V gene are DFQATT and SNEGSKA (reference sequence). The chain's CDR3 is CSARGGYEQYF. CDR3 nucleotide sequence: TGCAGCGCGAGAGGAGGCTACGAGCAGTACTTC.

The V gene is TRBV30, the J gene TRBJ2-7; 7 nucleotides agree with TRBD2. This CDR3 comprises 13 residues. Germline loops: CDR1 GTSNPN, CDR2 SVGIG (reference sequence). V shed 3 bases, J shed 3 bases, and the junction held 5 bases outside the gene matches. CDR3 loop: CAWRKAGVYEQYF. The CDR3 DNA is TGTGCCTGGAGGAAGGCGGGGGTCTACGAGCAGTACTTC.